The 18 T cell receptor beta chains presented below share a single source sample, sequenced in a study of cytomegalovirus exposure and HLA in healthy donors (dated by TCRdb to the late 2010s). Libraries were constructed by the immunoSEQ multiplex PCR assay. For the multiplex PCR, a mixture combining 60 forward primers for TCR Vbeta segments and 13 reverse primers for TCR Jbeta segments was used. Not all clones reach the TCRdb copy of this immuneACCESS table, which keeps in-frame sequences only. Checked studies attribute under half of the gap to unresolved V genes and leave the rest unexplained. The table for this sample lists about 140,000 clones; about 80% of them were counted only once. Approximately 1.8% of the sample lies in the top ten. Input material: PBMCs. The origin of the receptors is a man aged 40-49 years in good health and CMV-seronegative.

This clone was picked up a small number of times. The V call is TRBV7-9, the J call TRBJ1-2; D remains unclear. The CDR3 has 15 residues. Germline assignment: CDR1 SEHNR and CDR2 FQNEAQ (reference sequence). Trimming took off 1 base at V and 0 bases at J, with 9 bases between the two ends. The CDR3 bases are TGTGCCAGCAGCTTAGTTCTGCAGACTAACTATGGCTACACCTTC. Its protein is CASSLVLQTNYGYTF.

The rearrangement links TRBV28 to TRBJ1-6; D is uncertain. The CDR3 contains 17 residues. V dropped 2 bases and J dropped 8 bases, with 19 bases sitting between them. Looked up from germline, CDR1 is MDHEN and CDR2 is SYDVKM. This CDR3 is CASSLVSLGREDSPLHF. DNA for the CDR3: TGTGCCAGCAGTTTAGTTAGTTTGGGAAGGGAGGATTCACCCCTCCACTTT.

V is TRBV28 and J is TRBJ2-7, with D maybe TRBD1 (8 bases). The ends were cut back, 4 bases at V and 2 bases at J, with 12 bases in the middle. The CDR3 covers 14 residues. Germline loops: CDR1 MDHEN, CDR2 SYDVKM. CDR3 sequence: CASSSQGGPYEQYF. For the CDR3, the DNA is TGTGCCAGCAGTTCACAGGGGGGGCCCTACGAGCAGTACTTC.

This sequence joins TRBV2 and TRBJ2-7; no firm D call. The V end was cut by 8 bases, the J end by 2 bases, with 7 bases between. The CDR3 totals 11 residues. The V gene's germline CDR1 is SNHLY and CDR2 FYNNEI. The CDR3 protein is CASADTYEQYF. CDR3 in DNA: TGTGCCAGCGCCGACACCTACGAGCAGTACTTC.

The J gene is TRBJ2-2, the V gene TRBV21-1; the table assigns TRBD2, which was not confirmed against the DNA. TRBV21-1 is an annotated pseudogene. CDR3 size: 23 residues. CDR3 residues: CASSKAIPGLRLIIFANTGELFF. CDR3 nucleotide sequence: TGTGCCAGCAGCAAAGCGATCCCGGGACTGCGCTTAATCATCTTCGCGAACACCGGGGAGCTGTTTTTT.

This sequence joins TRBV5-4 and TRBJ2-5; 7 bases agree with TRBD2. The J call is uncertain, as TRBJ2-7 better fits the DNA end. The germline V gene encodes CDR1 SGHNT and CDR2 YYREEE (reference sequence). CDR3 size: 13 residues. CDR3 nucleotide sequence: TGTGCCACCACGGGGACTAACTCCTACGAGCAGTACTTC. Translated, it gives CATTGTNSYEQYF.

Sample share makes this clone medium-sized. The chain joins TRBV6-1 to TRBJ1-2; D uncertain. Germline V gives CDR1 MNHNS, CDR2 SASEGT. V dropped 1 base and J dropped 4 bases, with 7 bases sitting between them. The CDR3 has 13 amino acids. The CDR3 loop reads CASSEGESYGYTF. Here the CDR3 DNA reads TGTGCCAGCAGTGAAGGGGAGTCCTATGGCTACACCTTC.

The rearrangement links TRBV5-1 to TRBJ2-2; tentative D call: TRBD1 (6 bases). The CDR3 extends over 16 amino acids. V lost 0 bases and J lost 5, with 14 bases in between. Germline CDR1 is SGHRS and CDR2 is YFSETQ. The chain's CDR3 is CASSLDRVGVTGELFF. CDR3 sequence (DNA): TGCGCCAGCAGCTTGGACAGGGTTGGTGTGACCGGGGAGCTGTTTTTT.

The rearrangement links TRBV5-1 to TRBJ1-3; D remains ambiguous. Germline V gene sequence: CDR1 SGHRS, CDR2 YFSETQ. Trimming took off 3 bases at V and 0 bases at J, with 4 bases between the two ends. The CDR3 is 13 amino acids. The CDR3, as DNA: TGCGCCAGCAGCTCCGGCTCTGGAAACACCATATATTTT. Its protein is CASSSGSGNTIYF. The full variable domain, its missing parts supplied by reference TRBV5-1 and TRBJ1-3, is KAGVTQTPRYLIKTRGQQVTLSCSPISGHRSVSWYQQTPGQGLQFLFEYFSETQRNKGNFPGRFSGRQFSNSRSEMNVSTLELGDSALYLCASSSGSGNTIYFGEGSWLTVV.

CDR3 in amino acids: CASRPTGSGRNTIYF. Here the CDR3 DNA reads TGTGCCAGCAGGCCCACAGGGTCTGGGAGAAACACCATATATTTT. The chain has TRBV2 and TRBJ1-3, with D tentatively TRBD1 (6 bases). This CDR3 contains 15 residues. CDR1 and CDR2 from the germline V gene are SNHLY and FYNNEI. Trimming shortened V by 6 bases and J by 5 bases, and 17 bases separated the two germline ends. The full variable domain, rest sourced from reference TRBV2 and TRBJ1-3, is EPEVTQTPSHQVTQMGQEVILRCVPISNHLYFYWYRQILGQKVEFLVSFYNNEISEKSEIFDDQFSVERPDGSNFTLKIRSTKLEDSAMYFCASRPTGSGRNTIYFGEGSWLTVV.

Points on this clone: The junction differs from germline at one of its ends, possibly a read error. The sample contains more than one DNA sequence encoding this CDR3. This sequence joins TRBV5-1 and TRBJ2-5; D may be TRBD1 (5 bases). Germline V gene sequence: CDR1 SGHRS, CDR2 YFSETQ. The CDR3 is 15 residues long. The CDR3 reads CASSLESRDRETQYF. Here the CDR3 DNA reads TGCGCCAGCAGCTTGGAAAGCAGGGATAGAGAGACTCAGTACTTC.

Concerning this clone: A read error may account for a junction end that differs from germline. The chain carries TRBV7-9 and TRBJ1-4; 9 nucleotides line up with TRBD1. CDR3 length: 15 amino acids. Germline V gene data show CDR1 as SEHNR and CDR2 as FQNEAQ (reference sequence). The CDR3 protein is CSSSSDRGSNEKLFF. As DNA, the CDR3 is TGTTCCAGCAGCTCGGACAGGGGATCTAATGAAAAACTGTTTTTT.

This clone was counted only a few times. The same CDR3 is also encoded by other DNA sequences in this sample. The chain couples TRBV7-9 to TRBJ2-5, with TRBD1 identical over 12 bases. The CDR3 runs to 17 residues. CDR1 is SEHNR and CDR2 is FQNEAQ in the germline V gene (reference sequence). The J segment lost 4 bases and the V segment lost 0 bases, leaving 6 bases of the junction unmatched. CDR3 DNA: TGTGCCAGCAGCTTAGCGCGGGACAGGGGGCGAGGAGAGACCCAGTACTTC. Its translation is CASSLARDRGRGETQYF.

This clone has only a few counts. The chain is built from TRBV10-1 and TRBJ2-3; 13 bases line up with TRBD2. Germline loops: CDR1 WNHNN, CDR2 SYGVQD (reference sequence). Trimming at V came to 4 bases and at J to 0 bases, leaving 7 bases not matched to a gene. CDR3 size: 18 residues. The CDR3 DNA reads TGCGCCAGCAGTGCTCGGACTAGCGGGAGTTCTAGCACAGATACGCAGTATTTT. This translates into CASSARTSGSSSTDTQYF.

The chain combines TRBV7-6 with TRBJ2-3; 11 bases are a match to TRBD2. The V gene's germline CDR1 is SGHVS and CDR2 FNYEAQ. This CDR3 contains 18 residues. The junction had 8 bases not matched to a gene; V was cut back by 3 bases and J by 0 bases. CDR3 sequence (DNA): TGTGCCAGCAGCTTTGACCGTAGCGGGGGGGCAAGCACAGATACGCAGTATTTT. This translates into CASSFDRSGGASTDTQYF.

The V call is TRBV7-3, the J call TRBJ2-2, with D perhaps matching TRBD2 (5 bases). The CDR3 sequence is 13 residues long. Germline V CDR1 and CDR2: SGHTA, FQGTGA. V was clipped by 6 bases and J by 5 bases, with 10 bases between them. This chain's CDR3 is CASSLDSTGELFF. The CDR3 bases are TGTGCCAGCAGTTTGGACTCAACCGGGGAGCTGTTTTTT.

This clone has more than one count but fewer than ten. V gene TRBV5-4 combines with J gene TRBJ2-5; TRBD1 is a possible D gene (5 bases). V was cut by 0 bases and J by 2 bases, with 8 bases left in between. Per the germline V gene, CDR1 is SGHNT and CDR2 is YYREEE (reference sequence). The CDR3 spans 14 residues. CDR3 nucleotide sequence: TGTGCCAGCAGCTTGGAAGGGGTACAAGAGACCCAGTACTTC. It codes for CASSLEGVQETQYF.

V usage is TRBV5-4 and J usage is TRBJ2-1; D perhaps matches TRBD1 (5 bases). CDR3 size: 16 residues. Germline CDR1 reads SGHNT; CDR2 reads YYREEE (reference sequence). Trimming stripped 0 bases from V and 7 bases from J, with 17 bases between. Written as DNA, the CDR3 is TGTGCCAGCAGCTTGGGACCCAGGGAAATAGGTAATGAGCAGTTCTTC. Residues: CASSLGPREIGNEQFF.